The 17 T cell receptor beta chains reported below all come from one sample, sequenced in a study of early T cells in non-severe SARS-CoV-2 infection. In TCRdb, the 5' RACE reads were re-called with MiXCR into one record per CDR3 protein. The sample holds about 44,000 distinct CDR3 sequences; 23% are singletons and the top ten take about 4.6%. This sample comprised whole blood, obtained at baseline. Receptors originate from an adult who was a healthcare worker with PCR-confirmed SARS-CoV-2 infection or an uninfected control (not recorded which).

The table lists this clonotype with many counts. The J gene is TRBJ2-7, the V gene TRBV7-9, with D maybe TRBD2 (5 bases). V was clipped by 7 bases and J by 6 bases, with 16 bases between them. The CDR3 has 13 residues. The germline CDR1 and CDR2 sequences are SEHNR and FQNEAQ (reference sequence). The CDR3 DNA is TGTGCCAGCAACCCCCCTACGGGGAGCGAGCAGTACTTC. This gives the protein CASNPPTGSEQYF.

This chain's CDR3 is CSARGDRGNYGYTF. As DNA, the CDR3 is TGCAGTGCTAGAGGGGACAGGGGGAACTATGGCTACACCTTC. The V and J genes are TRBV20-1 and TRBJ1-2, with 11 bases identical to TRBD1. The J segment lost 2 bases and the V segment lost 1 base, leaving 0 bases of the junction unmatched. Germline V lookup: CDR1 DFQATT, CDR2 SNEGSKA (reference sequence). This CDR3 region has 14 residues.

The sample holds a few counts of this clonotype. V and J are TRBV12-3 or TRBV12-4 and TRBJ2-1; 12 bases line up with TRBD2. CDR3 length: 15 residues. The trim removed 3 bases at V and 6 bases at J, leaving 3 bases unmatched. The chain's CDR3 is CASSLASGGANEQFF. CDR3 DNA: TGTGCCAGCAGTTTGGCTAGCGGGGGGGCCAATGAGCAGTTCTTC.

This clonotype came up a few times. The rearrangement uses TRBV7-2 and TRBJ2-2; 7 positions match TRBD1. Trimming removed 7 bases from V and 0 bases from J; junction bases left unmatched: 5. Germline V gene lookup returns CDR1 SGHTA and CDR2 FQGNSA. The CDR3 sequence is 15 residues long. The CDR3 DNA follows: TGTGCCAGCAACCTAGGACAGGCGAACACCGGGGAGCTGTTTTTT. Residues: CASNLGQANTGELFF.

This clonotype was seen a few times. The genes are TRBV4-3 and TRBJ1-2, with D possibly TRBD1 on 5 matching bases. Germline-derived CDR1 and CDR2 are LGHNA and YSLEER. There are 14 residues in the CDR3. Trimming stripped 0 bases from V and 7 bases from J, with 12 bases between. This CDR3 is CASSQEGARRGYTF. For the CDR3, the DNA is TGCGCCAGCAGCCAAGAAGGGGCGAGACGTGGCTACACCTTC.

The gene calls are TRBV19 and TRBJ2-7; TRBD2 matches 10 bases. The CDR3 is made up of 15 amino acids. Germline V gives CDR1 LNHDA, CDR2 SQIVND (reference sequence). Trimming removed 5 bases from V and 1 base from J; junction bases left unmatched: 5. DNA of the CDR3: TGTGCCAGTAGTCCCCTAGCGGGGGATTCCTACGAGCAGTACTTC. Encoded protein: CASSPLAGDSYEQYF.

This clonotype has ten or more counts. The chain has TRBV4-2 and TRBJ2-2; D remains ambiguous. The CDR3 loop spans 15 amino acids. CDR1 LGHNA and CDR2 YNFKEQ come from the germline V gene. Trimming stripped 0 bases from V and 7 bases from J, with 12 bases between. The CDR3, as DNA: TGTGCCAGCAGCCAAGACCACCGGGTCGGCGGGGAGCTGTTTTTT. Amino acid sequence: CASSQDHRVGGELFF.

This clonotype showed up many times. CDR3 sequence (DNA): TGTGCCAGCAGCCCAGACAGGAACACCGGGGAGCTGTTTTTT. It encodes CASSPDRNTGELFF. V is TRBV7-9 and J is TRBJ2-2; D may be TRBD1 (5 bases). The germline V and J ends were trimmed by 5 bases and 1 base, with 8 bases remaining between them. This CDR3 has 14 amino acids. Germline V gene sequence: CDR1 SEHNR, CDR2 FQNEAQ (reference sequence).

The sample holds a few counts of this clonotype. The chain employs TRBV5-1 and TRBJ2-3; D remains ambiguous. This CDR3 contains 16 residues. The V end was cut by 1 base, the J end by 2 bases, with 14 bases between. Germline V gives CDR1 SGHRS, CDR2 YFSETQ. Here the CDR3 reads CASSLSGPAFTDTQYF. The CDR3 DNA follows: TGCGCCAGCAGCTTGTCGGGTCCAGCTTTCACAGATACGCAGTATTTT.

The chain links TRBV12-3 or TRBV12-4 to TRBJ1-2, with 10 positions matching TRBD1. The CDR3 runs to 17 residues. V was clipped by 3 bases and J by 7 bases; unmatched bases: 14. CDR3 sequence reads: CASSFLRGTGEEGGYTF. The CDR3 coding sequence is TGTGCCAGCAGTTTCCTCCGGGGGACAGGGGAGGAAGGTGGCTACACCTTC.

Many counts were recorded for this clonotype. The chain has TRBV7-3 and TRBJ2-3; TRBD1 matches at 7 bases. V gave up 5 bases and J gave up 1 base; unmatched junction bases: 3. The CDR3 is made up of 14 amino acids. CDR1 SGHTA and CDR2 FQGTGA come from the germline V gene. The chain's CDR3 is CASSPGQGTDTQYF. The CDR3 bases are TGTGCCAGCAGCCCAGGACAGGGCACAGATACGCAGTATTTT. Full variable domain (missing parts from reference TRBV7-3 and TRBJ2-3): GAGVSQTPSNKVTEKGKYVELRCDPISGHTALYWYRQSLGQGPEFLIYFQGTGAADDSGLPNDRFFAVRPEGSVSTLKIQRTERGDSAVYLCASSPGQGTDTQYFGPGTRLTVL.

This sequence joins TRBV21-1 and TRBJ2-7; the D segment call TRBD1 is taken from the table without a DNA check. TRBV21-1 is described as a pseudogene. The CDR3 is 14 residues long. In nucleotides, the CDR3 is TGTGCCAGCAGCAACCGGGACAGGGCATACGAGCAGTACTTC. Its translation: CASSNRDRAYEQYF.

This clonotype was detected a few times. The genes are TRBV7-8 and TRBJ2-6; 10 bases match TRBD1. The germline CDR1 and CDR2 sequences are SGHVS and FQNEAQ. The CDR3 totals 18 residues. V gave up 1 base and J gave up 1 base; unmatched junction bases: 4. This chain's CDR3 is CASSLEGTGASGANVLTF. The CDR3 nucleotides are TGTGCCAGCAGCTTAGAGGGGACAGGGGCTTCTGGGGCCAACGTCCTGACTTTC.

This clonotype was observed a few times. The CDR3 DNA reads as TGTGCCAGCAGCTTTTCACGCATAACTGAAGCTTTCTTT. Protein sequence: CASSFSRITEAFF. This chain uses TRBV7-2 with TRBJ1-1; D is unclear. The germline CDR1 and CDR2 sequences are SGHTA and FQGNSA. The CDR3 runs to 13 residues. Trimming took 3 bases from V and 5 from J, leaving 10 bases between them.

This clonotype has a handful of counts. J is TRBJ2-1 and V is TRBV7-9; 9 bases map to TRBD2. CDR3 length equals 15 residues. CDR1 is SEHNR and CDR2 is FQNEAQ in the germline V gene (reference sequence). Trimming took 2 bases from V and 9 from J; bases not matched to a gene: 8. The CDR3 DNA follows: TGTGCCAGCAGCTTATCCTCCCTAGCGGGGATTGAGCAGTTCTTC. This translates into CASSLSSLAGIEQFF.

This clonotype showed up just a few times. A read error may account for a junction end that differs from germline. This chain uses TRBV9 with TRBJ2-1; the match to TRBD2 covers 8 bases. This CDR3 is built from 15 residues. The germline CDR1 and CDR2 sequences are SGDLS and YYNGEE. CDR3 bases: TGTGCCAGCAGCGTAGTAGCGGGGCCTTACATTGAGCAGTTCTTC. Amino acid sequence: CASSVVAGPYIEQFF.

This clonotype has only a few counts. This sequence joins TRBV20-1 and TRBJ2-3; 7 positions match TRBD1. The V gene end was trimmed by 1 base and the J gene end by 2 bases; junction bases not matched to a gene: 9. The CDR3 sequence is 16 residues long. CDR1 is DFQATT, CDR2 SNEGSKA, per germline (reference sequence). The CDR3 loop reads CSARVPSTGFTDTQYF. CDR3 bases: TGCAGTGCTAGAGTTCCTTCGACAGGGTTCACAGATACGCAGTATTTT.